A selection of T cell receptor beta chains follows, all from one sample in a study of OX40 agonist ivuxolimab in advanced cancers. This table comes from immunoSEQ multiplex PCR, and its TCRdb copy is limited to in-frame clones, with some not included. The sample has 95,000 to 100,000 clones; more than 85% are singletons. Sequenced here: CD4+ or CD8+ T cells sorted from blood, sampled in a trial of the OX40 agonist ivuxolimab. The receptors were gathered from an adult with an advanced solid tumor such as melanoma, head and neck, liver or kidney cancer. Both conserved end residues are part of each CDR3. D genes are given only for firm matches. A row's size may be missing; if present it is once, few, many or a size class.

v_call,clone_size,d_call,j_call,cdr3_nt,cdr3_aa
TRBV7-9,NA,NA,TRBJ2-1,TGTGCCAGCAGCTTAGTGTGGCGGGACAATGAGCAGTTCTTC,CASSLVWRDNEQFF
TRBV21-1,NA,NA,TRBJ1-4,TGTGCCAGGAGGATCATACCGGGACAGGGGAATGAAAAACTGTTTTTT,CARRIIPGQGNEKLFF
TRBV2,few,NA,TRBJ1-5,TGTGCCAGCGGGGGGGGGCTTAGCAATCAGCCCCAGCATTTT,CASGGGLSNQPQHF
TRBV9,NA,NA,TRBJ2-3,TGTGCCAGCAGCGTCCAAAGCTTCACAGATACGCAGTATTTT,CASSVQSFTDTQYF
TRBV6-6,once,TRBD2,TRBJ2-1,TGTGCCAGCAGTTACGATCTTAGCGGGGGAAGCAATGAGCAGTTCTTC,CASSYDLSGGSNEQFF
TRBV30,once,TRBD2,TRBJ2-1,TGTGCCTGGCAAAACTTAGCGGGAGGCAATGAGCAGTTCTTC,CAWQNLAGGNEQFF
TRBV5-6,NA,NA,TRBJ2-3,TGTGCCAGCAGCTTTCCGGACACAGATACGCAGTATTTT,CASSFPDTDTQYF
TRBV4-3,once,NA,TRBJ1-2,TGCGCCAGCAGCCCGGGAAAGCGGCTTGGCTACACCTTC,CASSPGKRLGYTF
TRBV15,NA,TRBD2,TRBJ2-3,TGTGCCACCAGCAGAGATCTAGGAGTAGCGGGGGGTTCAGATACGCAGTATTTT,CATSRDLGVAGGSDTQYF
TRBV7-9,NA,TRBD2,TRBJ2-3,TGTGCCAGCAGGGTAGCGGGCTCTAGCACAGATACGCAGTATTTT,CASRVAGSSTDTQYF
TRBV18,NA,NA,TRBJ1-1,TGTGCCAGCTCTTCTGAGGGGGGGATGAACACTGAAGCTTTCTTT,CASSSEGGMNTEAFF
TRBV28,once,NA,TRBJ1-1,TGTGCCAGCAGTTGGACAGTGGACTACACTGAAGCTTTCTTT,CASSWTVDYTEAFF
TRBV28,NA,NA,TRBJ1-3,TGTGCCAGCAGTTTGGCAGCTGTATCTGGAAACACCATATATTTT,CASSLAAVSGNTIYF
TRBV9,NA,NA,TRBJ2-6,TGTGCCAGCAGCTCTCGATCTGGGGCCAACGTCCTGACTTTC,CASSSRSGANVLTF
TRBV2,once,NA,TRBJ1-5,TGTGCCAGCAGTGGCCCTAATAGCAATCAGCCCCAGCATTTT,CASSGPNSNQPQHF
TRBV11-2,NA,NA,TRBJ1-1,TGTGCCAGCAGCCGAAGCGCTGGAGGCACTGAAGCTTTCTTT,CASSRSAGGTEAFF
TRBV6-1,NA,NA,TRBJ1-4,TGTGCCAGCAGTGGGTCGTTATCAAATGAAAAACTGTTTTTT,CASSGSLSNEKLFF
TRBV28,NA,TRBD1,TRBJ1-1,TGTGCCAGCAGCAATGACAGGGAAGGGACTGAAGCTTTCTTT,CASSNDREGTEAFF
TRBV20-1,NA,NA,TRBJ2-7,TGCAGTGCTAGTTGGGGCGAGCAGTACTTC,CSASWGEQYF
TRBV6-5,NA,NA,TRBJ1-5,TGTGCCAGCAGTTCGGGGTTATATAGCAATCAGCCCCAGCATTTT,CASSSGLYSNQPQHF
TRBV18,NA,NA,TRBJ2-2,TGTGCCAGCTCACCACCGGACACCGGGGAGCTGTTTTTT,CASSPPDTGELFF
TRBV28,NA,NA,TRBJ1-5,TGTGCCAGCAGTTTATTAAATAGCAATCAGCCCCAGCATTTT,CASSLLNSNQPQHF
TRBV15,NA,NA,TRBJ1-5,TGTGCCACCAGCAGAGAGAACACGAATCAGCCCCAGCATTTT,CATSRENTNQPQHF
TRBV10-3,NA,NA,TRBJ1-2,TGTGCCATCAGCCGAGAGGCTAACTATGGCTACACCTTC,CAISREANYGYTF
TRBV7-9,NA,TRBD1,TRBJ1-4,TGTGCCAGCAGCTTCGACAGGGGGCGAGAAAAACTGTTTTTT,CASSFDRGREKLFF
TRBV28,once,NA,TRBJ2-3,TGTGCCAGCAGTTTAAATCTCCAAGTCACGAGAGACACAGATACGCAGTATTTT,CASSLNLQVTRDTDTQYF
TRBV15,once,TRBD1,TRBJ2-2,TGTGCCACCAGCAGAGATTCCGTTTCGGTTTTCCGACAGGGGCGGACCGGGGAGCTGTTTTTT,CATSRDSVSVFRQGRTGELFF